This TCR beta chain was recovered during a study of blood T cell repertoires in COVID-19. Profiling relied on immunoSEQ multiplex PCR, and the TCRdb table lists in-frame clones only, not all of them. The repertoire holds some 350,000 clones, with around nine tenths as singletons. Material for sequencing was peripheral blood. The clonotype comes from a woman between 65 and 79 years old with COVID-19, enrolled during active disease.

CDR3 sequence: CASSGSEAAGGLTDTQYF. CDR3 nucleotides: TGTGCCAGCAGTGGCTCTGAGGCGGCGGGGGGGCTCACAGATACGCAGTATTTT. The V and J genes are TRBV2 and TRBJ2-3, with TRBD2 identical over 9 bases. Per the germline V gene, CDR1 is SNHLY and CDR2 is FYNNEI. The junction had 13 bases not matched to a gene; V was cut back by 4 bases and J by 2 bases. The CDR3 runs to 18 residues.